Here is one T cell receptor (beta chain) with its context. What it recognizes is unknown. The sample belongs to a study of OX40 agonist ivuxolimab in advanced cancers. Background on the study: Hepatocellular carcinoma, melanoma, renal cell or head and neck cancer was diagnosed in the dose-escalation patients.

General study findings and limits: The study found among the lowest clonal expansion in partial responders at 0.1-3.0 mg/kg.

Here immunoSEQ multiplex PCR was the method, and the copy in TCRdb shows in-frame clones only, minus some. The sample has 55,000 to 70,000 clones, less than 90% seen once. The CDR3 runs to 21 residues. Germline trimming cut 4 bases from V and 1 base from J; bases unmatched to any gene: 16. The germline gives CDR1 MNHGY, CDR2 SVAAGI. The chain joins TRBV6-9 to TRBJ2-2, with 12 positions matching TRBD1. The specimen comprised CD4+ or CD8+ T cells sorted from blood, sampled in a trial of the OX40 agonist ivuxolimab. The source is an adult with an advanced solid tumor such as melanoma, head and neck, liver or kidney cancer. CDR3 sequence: CASSSPRGTGGIRGNTGELFF. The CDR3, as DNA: TGTGCCAGCAGTTCCCCCCGCGGGACAGGGGGCATACGAGGGAACACCGGGGAGCTGTTTTTT.